This T cell receptor (beta chain) was documented in a study of shared clonotypes between healthy human individuals. This clone has a handful of counts. Its antigen is currently unknown. Only in-frame clones appear in the TCRdb table, and some are missing; sequencing was by immunoSEQ multiplex PCR. The sample consists of approximately 1.1 million clones, approximately 80% of them appearing once. Study results and limitations: Of the naive CD4 clonotypes, roughly 5% were shared across several donors. The authors sampled blood alone, and tissue repertoires likely differ.

V gave up 5 bases and J gave up 7 bases; unmatched junction bases: 7. Germline CDR1 SNHLY, CDR2 FYNNEI. There are 14 residues in the CDR3. This TCR derives from a man aged 18 to 29 in good health. Some clones in this sample may be carry-over from other donors' samples. Sequencing was carried out using memory CD4+ T cells from PBMCs. Regarding subset: CD45RA-negative fraction. J is TRBJ1-2 and V is TRBV2; 10 nucleotides agree with TRBD1. CDR3 region: CASSPTGTGAGYTF. In DNA, the CDR3 is TGTGCCAGCAGTCCTACCGGGACAGGGGCTGGCTACACCTTC.